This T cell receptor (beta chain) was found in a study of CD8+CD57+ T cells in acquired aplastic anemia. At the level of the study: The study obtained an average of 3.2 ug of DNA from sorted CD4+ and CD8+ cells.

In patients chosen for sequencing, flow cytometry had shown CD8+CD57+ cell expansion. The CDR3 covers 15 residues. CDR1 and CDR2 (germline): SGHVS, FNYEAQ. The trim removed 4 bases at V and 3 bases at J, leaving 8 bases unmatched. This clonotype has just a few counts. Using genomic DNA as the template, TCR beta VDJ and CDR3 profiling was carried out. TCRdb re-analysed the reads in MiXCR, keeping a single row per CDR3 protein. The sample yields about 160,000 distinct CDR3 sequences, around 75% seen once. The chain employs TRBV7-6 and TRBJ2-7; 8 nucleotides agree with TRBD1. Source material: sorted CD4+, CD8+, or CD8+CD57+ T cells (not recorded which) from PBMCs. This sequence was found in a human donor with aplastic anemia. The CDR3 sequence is CASSSLQGGDYEQYF. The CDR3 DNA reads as TGTGCCAGCAGCTCCTTACAGGGGGGTGACTACGAGCAGTACTTC.